The 6 T cell receptor beta chains below come from one sample, sequenced in a study of breast tumors, draining lymph nodes, adjacent tissues. MiXCR, applied by TCRdb to the multiplex PCR reads, yields one record per CDR3 protein. This sample has about 15,000 distinct CDR3 sequences; approximately 42% occur once, and the top ten carry less than 15%. Specimen: tumor-adjacent breast tissue. The receptors come from a female donor with breast cancer. Some clones in this sample may be carry-over from other donors' samples.

The genes are TRBV11-3 and TRBJ2-1; 10 bases align to TRBD2. In germline, CDR1 is SGHNT, CDR2 YENEEA. V dropped 5 bases and J dropped 5; count of bases not matched to a gene: 12. The CDR3 length is 17 residues. The DNA for the CDR3 is TGTGCCAGCAGCGCCGGACCCGGGACTAGCGAGGACAATGAGCAGTTCTTC. Translating it yields CASSAGPGTSEDNEQFF.

In its sample, this clonotype is medium-sized (0.01 to 0.1%). This chain connects TRBV12-3 or TRBV12-4 to TRBJ2-1; 10 positions match TRBD2. The V gene end was trimmed by 6 bases and the J gene end by 10 bases; junction bases not matched to a gene: 9. The CDR3 sequence is 14 residues long. CDR3 in amino acids: CASSPGLALGEQFF. The CDR3 DNA reads TGTGCCAGCAGCCCGGGACTAGCGTTAGGGGAGCAGTTCTTC.

By its share, this clonotype is medium-sized. The CDR3 loop is CSARPSNSPLHF. The CDR3 coding sequence is TGCAGTGCTAGACCTAGTAATTCACCCCTCCACTTT. The chain joins TRBV20-1 to TRBJ1-6; D remains unclear. This CDR3 has 12 amino acids. Trimming removed 2 bases at V and 6 bases at J, with 5 bases between. Germline V gene lookup returns CDR1 DFQATT and CDR2 SNEGSKA (reference sequence).

This clonotype was counted ten times or more. This chain joins TRBV28 and TRBJ2-2, with 10 nucleotides matching TRBD1. CDR3 length equals 15 residues. The germline CDR1 and CDR2 sequences are MDHEN and SYDVKM. V lost 6 bases to trimming and J lost 4 bases; unmatched junction nucleotides: 5. CDR3 amino acids: CASRTGGSATGELFF. CDR3 DNA: TGTGCCAGCAGGACAGGGGGCTCGGCCACCGGGGAGCTGTTTTTT.

In its sample, this clonotype was seen many times. The chain is built from TRBV5-5 and TRBJ1-2; 7 bases agree with TRBD1. Per the germline V gene, CDR1 is SGHKS and CDR2 is YYEKEE (reference sequence). The CDR3 covers 14 residues. Trimming removed 1 base from V and 7 bases from J; junction bases left unmatched: 7. CDR3: CASSLSTGAGGYTF. CDR3 sequence (DNA): TGTGCCAGCAGCTTGTCTACAGGGGCAGGTGGCTACACCTTC.

In its sample, this clonotype is medium-sized. V usage is TRBV24-1 and J usage is TRBJ1-2; no firm D call. Germline CDR1 is KGHDR and CDR2 is SFDVKD. V was pared by 5 bases and J by 0 bases, with 6 bases between. The CDR3 is 13 residues long. The CDR3 region is CATSVSANYGYTF. CDR3 nucleotide sequence: TGTGCCACCAGTGTGTCAGCTAACTATGGCTACACCTTC.